Below, 14 T cell receptor beta chains from the same sample are listed, as sequenced in a study of glioma-infiltrating T cells. The iRepertoire nested amplicon-rescue multiplex PCR amplified TCR alpha and beta CDR3s from RNA. TCRdb used MiXCR to reprocess the multiplex PCR reads, holding one entry per CDR3 protein. Of under 200,000 distinct CDR3 sequences listed, 25% to 35% are singletons. The sample comprised glioma tissue, nonneoplastic brain tissue, or PBMCs (not recorded which). Receptor source: a human donor with low-grade glioma or glioblastoma, undergoing nonglioma brain surgery, or in good health (not recorded which).

This clonotype was seen repeatedly, ten times or more. The junction does not match germline at one end; this may be a read error. The chain links TRBV7-7 to TRBJ2-5; TRBD2 matches 15 bases. The germline CDR1 and CDR2 sequences are SSHAT and FNYEAQ (reference sequence). This CDR3 has 15 residues. CDR3 nucleotides: TGTGCTAGCAGCTTGGGACTAGCGGGAGGAGAGACCCAGTACTTC. It translates to CASSLGLAGGETQYF. The variable domain in full, with the rest retrieved from reference TRBV7-7 and TRBJ2-5, is GAGVSQSPRYKVTKRGQDVTLRCDPISSHATLYWYQQALGQGPEFLTYFNYEAQPDKSGLPSDRFSAERPEGSISTLTIQRTEQRDSAMYRCASSLGLAGGETQYFGPGTRLLVL.

This clonotype was picked up many times. The chain joins TRBV6-6 to TRBJ2-7; D is unclear. The germline gives CDR1 MNHNY, CDR2 SVGAGI (reference sequence). Trimming took off 1 base at V and 5 bases at J, with 0 bases between the two ends. CDR3 size: 10 residues. CDR3 nucleotides: TGTGCCAGCAGTTACTACGAGCAGTACTTC. As protein: CASSYYEQYF.

Of note for this clonotype: A clone one base away is much larger, so this may be a read error. V usage is TRBV2 and J usage is TRBJ2-7; maybe TRBD1 (6 bases). Germline loops: CDR1 SNHLY, CDR2 FYNNEI. CDR3 size: 14 residues. V was cut by 7 bases and J by 12 bases, with 25 bases left in between. CDR3 amino acids: CASMGAEAWKGVYF. Here the CDR3 DNA reads TGTGCCAGCATGGGTGCGGAAGCCTGGAAGGGGGTGTACTTC.

The chain is built from TRBV5-1 and TRBJ2-1; 11 bases are shared with TRBD2. This CDR3 is 19 amino acids long. Looked up from germline, CDR1 is SGHRS and CDR2 is YFSETQ. Trimming at V came to 1 base and at J to 6 bases, leaving 15 bases not matched to a gene. CDR3 coding DNA: TGCGCCAGCAGCTTGAATTTGTATGCTCCTAGCGGGAGGACCAATGAGCAGTTCTTC. This codes for CASSLNLYAPSGRTNEQFF.

As DNA, the CDR3 is TGTGCCAGCAGCTTAAATAGGGGCCAGTCAGATACGCAGTATTTT. Translation gives CASSLNRGQSDTQYF. This chain connects TRBV11-2 to TRBJ2-3; D possibly corresponds to TRBD1 (5 bases). CDR1 is SGHAT and CDR2 is FQNNGV in the germline V gene. This CDR3 is built from 15 residues. V was shortened by 2 bases and J by 4 bases, with 13 bases between the two germline ends.

Comment on this clonotype: Given a much more abundant clone one base away, this may be a read error. The rearrangement uses TRBV5-8 and TRBJ2-5; D is unresolved. V dropped 2 bases and J dropped 7 bases, with 15 bases sitting between them. Germline lookup yields CDR1 SGHTS and CDR2 YDEGEE. This CDR3 contains 14 residues. The CDR3 protein is CASSLGLRKGTQYF. The CDR3 DNA follows: TGTGCCAGCAGCTTAGGTCTGCGGAAAGGGACCCAGTACTTC.

The chain recombines TRBV27 with TRBJ2-7; 9 bases are a match to TRBD2. There are 15 residues in the CDR3. Germline trimming cut 5 bases from V and 7 bases from J; bases unmatched to any gene: 12. The germline V gene encodes CDR1 MNHEY and CDR2 SMNVEV (reference sequence). CDR3 sequence: CASSLLAGPGNEQYF. CDR3 nucleotides: TGTGCCAGCAGTCTACTAGCGGGCCCCGGGAATGAGCAGTACTTC.

This clonotype was detected ten times or more. J is TRBJ1-1 and V is TRBV11-1; 8 positions match TRBD1. Trimming at V came to 7 bases and at J to 3 bases, leaving 4 bases not matched to a gene. CDR1 and CDR2 (germline): SGHAT, FQDESV (reference sequence). This CDR3 is built from 13 residues. This CDR3 is CASILDRDTEAFF. CDR3 DNA sequence: TGTGCCAGCATCCTGGACAGGGACACTGAAGCTTTCTTT. The complete variable domain, with remaining parts taken from reference TRBV11-1 and TRBJ1-1, reads EAEVAQSPRYKITEKSQAVAFWCDPISGHATLYWYRQILGQGPELLVQFQDESVVDDSQLPKDRFSAERLKGVDSTLKIQPAELGDSAMYLCASILDRDTEAFFGQGTRLTVV.

The J gene is TRBJ2-1, the V gene TRBV6-2 or TRBV6-3, with 16 bases that match TRBD2. This CDR3 spans 16 amino acids. In germline, CDR1 is MNHEY, CDR2 SVGEGT. The V gene end was trimmed by 5 bases and the J gene end by 5 bases; junction bases not matched to a gene: 3. In nucleotides, the CDR3 is TGTGCCAGCAGTGCCGGGACTAGCGGGAGGGACAATGAGCAGTTCTTC. This gives the protein CASSAGTSGRDNEQFF.

This clonotype was found many times. This rearrangement joins TRBV3-1 to TRBJ1-2, with 10 positions matching TRBD1. Per the germline V gene, CDR1 is LGHDT and CDR2 is YNNKEL (reference sequence). The CDR3 loop spans 15 amino acids. Unmatched junction bases numbered 5, after V lost 4 bases and J lost 3 bases. This chain's CDR3 is CASSLRDRGYYGYTF. The CDR3 bases are TGTGCCAGCAGCCTACGGGACAGGGGCTACTATGGCTACACCTTC.

Concerning this clonotype itself: The conserved closing phenylalanine or tryptophan is absent in this CDR3, likely reflecting a read error. The chain carries TRBV19 and TRBJ2-1; D is unclear. The CDR3 spans 13 residues. V dropped 3 bases and J dropped 3 bases, with 6 bases sitting between them. Germline lookup yields CDR1 LNHDA and CDR2 SQIVND (reference sequence). Here the CDR3 DNA reads TGTGCCAGTAGTATGTCTAGCTACAATGAGCAGTTCTCC. It yields the protein CASSMSSYNEQFS.

With respect to this clonotype: A read error is possible here, since a much larger clone lies one base away. This chain connects TRBV5-1 to TRBJ1-2, with D uncertain. The CDR3 runs to 15 residues. CDR1 is SGHRS, CDR2 YFSETQ, per germline. V was shortened by 0 bases and J by 7 bases, with 16 bases between the two germline ends. The CDR3 reads CASSLGEHLGSGYTF. The CDR3 DNA reads as TGCGCCAGCAGCTTGGGAGAGCATCTCGGATCTGGCTACACCTTC.

This clonotype appeared many times. The gene calls are TRBV7-9 and TRBJ2-3; D may be TRBD2 (5 bases). V lost 5 bases, J lost 4 bases, and 19 bases lay in between. CDR3 size: 16 residues. The germline V gene encodes CDR1 SEHNR and CDR2 FQNEAQ (reference sequence). The CDR3 reads CASSDVLAAVSDTQYF. CDR3 sequence (DNA): TGTGCCAGCAGCGACGTTCTAGCAGCCGTTTCAGATACGCAGTATTTT. Looking up the rest from reference TRBV7-9 and TRBJ2-3 gives the full variable domain: DTGVSQNPRHKITKRGQNVTFRCDPISEHNRLYWYRQTLGQGPEFLTYFQNEAQLEKSRLLSDRFSAERPKGSFSTLEIQRTEQGDSAMYLCASSDVLAAVSDTQYFGPGTRLTVL.

The sample holds many counts of this clonotype. The chain combines TRBV28 with TRBJ1-2; the match to TRBD1 covers 8 bases. Germline CDR1 reads MDHEN; CDR2 reads SYDVKM. The CDR3 has 14 amino acids. J lost 2 bases, V lost 5 bases, and 4 bases had no gene match. The CDR3 coding sequence is TGTGCCAGCAGTCATGGACAGGGCAACTATGGCTACACCTTC. This encodes CASSHGQGNYGYTF.